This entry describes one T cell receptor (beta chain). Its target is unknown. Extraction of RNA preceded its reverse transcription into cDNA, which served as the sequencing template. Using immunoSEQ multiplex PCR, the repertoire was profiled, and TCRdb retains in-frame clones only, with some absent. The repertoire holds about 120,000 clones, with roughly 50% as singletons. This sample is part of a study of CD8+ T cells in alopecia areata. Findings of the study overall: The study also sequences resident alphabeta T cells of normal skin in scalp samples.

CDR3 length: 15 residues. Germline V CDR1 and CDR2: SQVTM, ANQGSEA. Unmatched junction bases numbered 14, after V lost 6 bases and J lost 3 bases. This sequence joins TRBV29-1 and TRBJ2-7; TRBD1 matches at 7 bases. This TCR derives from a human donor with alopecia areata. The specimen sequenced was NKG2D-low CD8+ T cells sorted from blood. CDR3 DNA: TGCAGCGTCGAGCCTGTCGGGACAGAGGACTACGAGCAGTACTTC. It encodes CSVEPVGTEDYEQYF.